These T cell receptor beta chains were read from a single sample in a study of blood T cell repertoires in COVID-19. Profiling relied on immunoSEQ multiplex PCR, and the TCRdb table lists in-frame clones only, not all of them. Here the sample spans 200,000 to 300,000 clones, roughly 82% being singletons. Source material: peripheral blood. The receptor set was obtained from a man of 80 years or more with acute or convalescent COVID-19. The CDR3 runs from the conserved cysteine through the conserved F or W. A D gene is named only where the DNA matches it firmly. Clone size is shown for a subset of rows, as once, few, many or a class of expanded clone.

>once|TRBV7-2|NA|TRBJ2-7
CASSPRAGEQYF
TGTGCCAGCAGCCCCCGGGCGGGCGAGCAGTACTTC
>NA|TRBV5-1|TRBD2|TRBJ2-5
CASSSTLAAPQETQYF
TGCGCCAGCAGCTCCACCCTAGCGGCGCCCCAAGAGACCCAGTACTTC
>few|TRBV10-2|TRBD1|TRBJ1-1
CASRDRVGNTEAFF
TGCGCCAGCCGGGACAGGGTAGGAAACACTGAAGCTTTCTTT
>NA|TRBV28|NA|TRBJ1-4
CASSSGSATNEKLFF
TGTGCCAGCAGTTCCGGGTCTGCAACTAATGAAAAACTGTTTTTT
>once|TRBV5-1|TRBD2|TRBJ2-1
CASTPSGGVYNEQFF
TGCGCCAGCACCCCTAGCGGGGGGGTTTACAATGAGCAGTTCTTC
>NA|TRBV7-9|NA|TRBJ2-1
CASSSRTDSYNEQFF
TGTGCCAGCAGCTCCCGGACAGATTCCTACAATGAGCAGTTCTTC
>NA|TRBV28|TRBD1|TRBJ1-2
CASSLLVGQGRGYTF
TGTGCCAGCAGTTTACTCGTGGGACAGGGCCGTGGCTACACCTTC
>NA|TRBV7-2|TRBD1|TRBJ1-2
CASSLVGGQGGYYGYTF
TGTGCCAGCAGCTTAGTAGGAGGACAGGGGGGTTACTATGGCTACACCTTC
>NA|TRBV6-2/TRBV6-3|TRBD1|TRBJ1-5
CASSYGTVNQPQHF
TGTGCCAGCAGTTATGGGACAGTTAATCAGCCCCAGCATTTT
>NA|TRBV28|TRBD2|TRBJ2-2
CASRLPAGSNTGELFF
TGTGCCAGCAGACTCCCAGCGGGATCGAACACCGGGGAGCTGTTTTTT
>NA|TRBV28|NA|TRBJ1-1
CASSEQGRTEAFF
TGTGCCAGCAGTGAACAGGGAAGGACTGAAGCTTTCTTT
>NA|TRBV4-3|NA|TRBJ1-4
CASSQTGEPNEKLFF
TGCGCCAGCAGCCAAACCGGGGAACCTAATGAAAAACTGTTTTTT
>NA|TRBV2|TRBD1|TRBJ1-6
CASSELRQGSSPLHF
TGTGCCAGCAGTGAACTCCGACAGGGAAGCTCACCCCTCCACTTT
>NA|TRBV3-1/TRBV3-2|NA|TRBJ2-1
CASSLKLSGAYNEQFF
TGTGCCAGCAGCCTAAAACTTAGCGGAGCCTACAATGAGCAGTTCTTC
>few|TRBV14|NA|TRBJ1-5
CASSQEGAGRPQHF
TGTGCCAGCAGCCAAGAGGGCGCCGGTAGGCCCCAGCATTTT
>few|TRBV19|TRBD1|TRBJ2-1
CASSRRGTDNEQFF
TGTGCCAGTAGTAGAAGGGGGACAGACAATGAGCAGTTCTTC
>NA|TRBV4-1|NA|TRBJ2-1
CASSQEVQRYNEQFF
TGCGCCAGCTCCCAAGAAGTACAGAGATACAATGAGCAGTTCTTC
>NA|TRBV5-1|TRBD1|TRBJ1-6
CASSLRGQGASSYNSPLHF
TGCGCCAGCAGCTTAAGGGGCCAGGGGGCGAGCTCCTATAATTCACCCCTCCACTTT
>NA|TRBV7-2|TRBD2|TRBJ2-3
CASSWGLAGDSDTDTQYF
TGTGCCAGCAGCTGGGGACTAGCGGGGGACTCGGACACAGATACGCAGTATTTT
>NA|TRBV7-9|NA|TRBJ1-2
CASSLTQGGSYGYTF
TGTGCCAGCAGCTTAACACAGGGCGGGAGCTATGGCTACACCTTC
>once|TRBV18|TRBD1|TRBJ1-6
CASSPRDRGSPLHF
TGTGCCAGCTCACCACGGGACAGGGGCTCACCCCTCCACTTT
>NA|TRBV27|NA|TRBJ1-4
CASSATIQGLNEKLFF
TGTGCCAGCAGTGCCACAATCCAGGGCCTTAATGAAAAACTGTTTTTT
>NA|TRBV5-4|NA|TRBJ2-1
CASSLVFINEQFF
TGTGCCAGCAGTCTCGTATTTATCAATGAGCAGTTCTTC
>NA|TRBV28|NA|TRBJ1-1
CASSFTAGQVTEAFF
TGTGCCAGCAGTTTTACGGCGGGGCAAGTAACTGAAGCTTTCTTT
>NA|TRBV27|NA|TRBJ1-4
CASSLAAGVRGKLFF
TGTGCCAGCAGCCTCGCCGCCGGAGTTAGGGGAAAACTGTTTTTT
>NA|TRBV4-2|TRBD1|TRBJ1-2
CASSLGTGFGGYTF
TGTGCCAGCAGCCTCGGGACAGGGTTTGGTGGCTACACCTTC
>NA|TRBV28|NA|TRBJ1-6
CASSLRTDRRISYNSPLHF
TGTGCCAGCAGTTTAAGGACGGACAGAAGGATCTCCTATAATTCACCCCTCCACTTT
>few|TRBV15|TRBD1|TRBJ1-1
CATSRGGQGNTEAFF
TGTGCCACCAGCAGAGGGGGACAGGGGAACACTGAAGCTTTCTTT
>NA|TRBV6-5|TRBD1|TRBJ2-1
CAVLSKGQSLNEQFF
TGTGCCGTCCTAAGTAAGGGACAGAGTCTCAATGAGCAGTTCTTC
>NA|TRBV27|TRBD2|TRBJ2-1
CASSHEGLAGRNEQFF
TGTGCCAGCAGTCACGAGGGACTAGCGGGGAGGAATGAGCAGTTCTTC
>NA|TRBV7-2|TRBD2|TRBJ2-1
CASSLTSGGGGDEQFF
TGTGCCAGCAGCTTGACTAGCGGGGGAGGTGGGGATGAGCAGTTCTTC
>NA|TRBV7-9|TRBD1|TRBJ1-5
CASSLGDRDLHSNQPQHF
TGTGCCAGCAGCTTAGGGGACAGAGATTTACATAGCAATCAGCCCCAGCATTTT
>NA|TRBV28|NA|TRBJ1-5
CASSPSVAGNQPQHF
TGTGCCAGCAGTCCGTCAGTGGCGGGCAATCAGCCCCAGCATTTT
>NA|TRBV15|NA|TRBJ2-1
CATSRDRGLDNEQFF
TGTGCCACCAGCAGAGATCGGGGTCTCGACAATGAGCAGTTCTTC
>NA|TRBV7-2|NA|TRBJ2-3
CASSLRTPLGTDTQYF
TGTGCCAGCAGCTTAAGGACTCCCCTGGGCACAGATACGCAGTATTTT
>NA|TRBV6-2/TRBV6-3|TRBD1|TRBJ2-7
CASSSGTGLYEQYF
TGTGCCAGCAGTTCCGGGACAGGACTCTACGAGCAGTACTTC
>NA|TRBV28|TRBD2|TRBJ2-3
CASGRLAGTDTQYF
TGTGCCAGCGGTCGACTAGCGGGGACAGATACGCAGTATTTT
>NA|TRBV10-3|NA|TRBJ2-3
CAISVGGLSSTDTQYF
TGTGCCATCTCGGTGGGGGGGCTTTCTAGCACAGATACGCAGTATTTT
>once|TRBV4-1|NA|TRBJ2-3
CASSHEGVSTDTQYF
TGCGCCAGCAGCCATGAGGGTGTCAGTACAGATACGCAGTATTTT
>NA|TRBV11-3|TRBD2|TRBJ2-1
CASSPGTSGRGEQFF
TGTGCCAGCAGCCCCGGGACTAGCGGGAGGGGGGAGCAGTTCTTC
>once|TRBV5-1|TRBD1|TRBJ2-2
CASSPGTGYTGELFF
TGCGCCAGCAGCCCCGGGACAGGGTACACCGGGGAGCTGTTTTTT
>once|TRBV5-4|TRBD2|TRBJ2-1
CASRATSGSKNEQFF
TGTGCCAGCAGGGCGACTAGCGGGAGTAAAAATGAGCAGTTCTTC